Listed below are T cell receptor beta chains from one sample, sequenced in a study of beta chain features in type 1 diabetes. Profiling relied on immunoSEQ multiplex PCR, and the TCRdb table lists in-frame clones only, not all of them. The sample consists of over 150,000 clones, approximately 8% of them appearing once. Material: central memory CD4+ T cells from blood. These receptors were collected from a woman aged 40 to 49 with type 1 diabetes. Both conserved end residues are part of each CDR3. A D gene is named only where the DNA matches it firmly. Clone sizes are given selectively: once, few, many, or a class where the clone is expanded.

v_gene	abundance	j_gene	len	d_gene	CDR3nt	CDR3aa
TRBV7-2	few	TRBJ2-6	15	.	TGTGCCAGCAGCTTACTCAAGCCGGGGGCCAACGTCCTGACTTTC	CASSLLKPGANVLTF
TRBV7-9	.	TRBJ2-7	14	TRBD1	TGTGCCAGCAGCTTGACAGGGGACCTCTACGAGCAGTACTTC	CASSLTGDLYEQYF
TRBV5-4	few	TRBJ2-5	16	TRBD1	TGTGCCAGCAGCCACGGAAGCGACAGGGTGAAAGAGACCCAGTACTTC	CASSHGSDRVKETQYF
TRBV29-1	few	TRBJ1-6	14	TRBD1	TGCAGCGTTGGGGAGAGGACAGGGAATTCACCCCTCCACTTT	CSVGERTGNSPLHF
TRBV9	.	TRBJ2-5	15	TRBD2	TGTGCCAGCAGCGGTGGGACTAGTATTGTGGAGACCCAGTACTTC	CASSGGTSIVETQYF
TRBV6-5	few	TRBJ2-2	13	TRBD2	TGTGCCAGCAGAGGGCGGGAGGACGGGGAGCTGTTTTTT	CASRGREDGELFF
TRBV7-2	few	TRBJ1-5	14	.	TGTGCCAGCAGCCCGCAGGGGCTCAATCAGCCCCAGCATTTT	CASSPQGLNQPQHF
TRBV9	few	TRBJ1-1	15	.	TGTGCCAGCAGCGTAGTTCCAGGGGAATACACTGAAGCTTTCTTT	CASSVVPGEYTEAFF
TRBV28	.	TRBJ2-7	11	.	TGTGCCAGCAGTTTGGAGACAGCCAAGTACTTC	CASSLETAKYF
TRBV7-9	.	TRBJ2-1	14	.	TGTGCCAGCAGCCCCAGGACTGCCTCCAATGAGCAGTTCTTC	CASSPRTASNEQFF
TRBV27	few	TRBJ1-5	17	.	TGTGCCAGCAGTCCTCAACTCAGACAGGCCATGGATCAGCCCCAGCATTTT	CASSPQLRQAMDQPQHF
TRBV12-5	few	TRBJ1-1	14	.	TGTGCTAGTGGTCCCCGGGTTTTGAACACTGAAGCTTTCTTT	CASGPRVLNTEAFF
TRBV2	.	TRBJ2-7	12	.	TGTGCCAGCACTAGACAGGCCTACGAGCAGTACTTC	CASTRQAYEQYF
TRBV13	few	TRBJ1-1	14	.	TGTGCCAGCAGCTGGGAGGGGGAGAACACTGAAGCTTTCTTT	CASSWEGENTEAFF
TRBV7-8	few	TRBJ1-1	13	.	TGTGCCAGCAGCTTGGGGGGGAGCACTGAAGCTTTCTTT	CASSLGGSTEAFF
TRBV7-9	few	TRBJ2-5	15	TRBD1	TGTGCCAGCAGCATTTGGACAGGGCCCCAAGAGACCCAGTACTTC	CASSIWTGPQETQYF
TRBV7-2	few	TRBJ2-3	14	TRBD1	TGTGCCAGCTCCGGGACAGGGAGGGCAGATACGCAGTATTTT	CASSGTGRADTQYF
TRBV29-1	.	TRBJ2-7	14	.	TGCAGCGTTGACAGCGGACAGGGAGGGTACGAGCAGTACTTC	CSVDSGQGGYEQYF
TRBV28	.	TRBJ2-7	16	.	TGTGCCAGCAGTTTGCCCCAGGGGGCGGGGGGGCCCGAGCAGTACTTC	CASSLPQGAGGPEQYF
TRBV18	few	TRBJ1-2	14	TRBD1	TGTGCCAGCTCAAGACAGGGAGGAATATATGGCTACACCTTC	CASSRQGGIYGYTF
TRBV19	.	TRBJ2-5	16	TRBD1	TGTGCCAGTAGTACCCCCGGACAGGGGGCACGGGAGACCCAGTACTTC	CASSTPGQGARETQYF
TRBV30	.	TRBJ2-1	14	.	TGTGCCTGGAGTAGGACGGGAGCTGTGAGTGAGCAGTTCTTC	CAWSRTGAVSEQFF
TRBV5-4	many	TRBJ2-1	15	.	TGTGCCAGCAGCCCGGAGGGGATACGAGACAATGAGCAGTTCTTC	CASSPEGIRDNEQFF
TRBV4-3	few	TRBJ1-1	13	.	TGCGCCAGCAGCCTCCGACCCGGGGTTGAAGCTTTCTTT	CASSLRPGVEAFF
TRBV30	.	TRBJ2-3	13	.	TGTGCCTGGATTACCGGGGGCACAGATACGCAGTATTTT	CAWITGGTDTQYF
TRBV7-8	.	TRBJ1-1	14	.	TGTGCCAGCAGCGTTTTACAGGACCCCCGGCCAGCTTTCTTT	CASSVLQDPRPAFF
TRBV25-1	few	TRBJ1-4	14	TRBD1	TGTGCCAGCAGTGAAGGGACAGTTAATGAAAAACTGTTTTTT	CASSEGTVNEKLFF
TRBV7-8	.	TRBJ2-1	15	TRBD1	TGTGCCAGCAGCTCTGGACAGGGGAGAAGGGATGAGCAGTTCTTC	CASSSGQGRRDEQFF
TRBV29-1	few	TRBJ1-1	13	TRBD1	TGCAGCGTTGGAGGGGGCCGACACACTGAAGCTTTCTTT	CSVGGGRHTEAFF
TRBV28	.	TRBJ1-2	17	.	TGTGCCAGCAGTGGGAGGTGGGGGGTGACAGCTAACTATGGCTACACCTTC	CASSGRWGVTANYGYTF
TRBV4-1	.	TRBJ1-2	14	.	TGCGCCAGCAGCCACGAGGGTAAGGACTATGGCTACACCTTC	CASSHEGKDYGYTF
TRBV5-1	few	TRBJ1-3	14	.	TGCGCCAGCAGCTTGTCCTCCCCTGGAAACACCATATATTTT	CASSLSSPGNTIYF
TRBV5-1	few	TRBJ2-6	18	TRBD2	TGCGCCAGCAGCTTACTAGCGGGAATGGGCTCTGGGGCCAACGTCCTGACTTTC	CASSLLAGMGSGANVLTF
TRBV7-9	many	TRBJ2-7	12	.	TGTGCCAGCAGCTTAGTGGCCAGCGAGCAGTACTTC	CASSLVASEQYF
TRBV5-4	few	TRBJ2-3	17	TRBD2	TGTGCCAGCAGCCGCGTGACTAGCGGGACTAGCACAGATACGCAGTATTTT	CASSRVTSGTSTDTQYF
TRBV10-3	.	TRBJ2-3	16	TRBD2	TGTGCCATCAGCCTGACTAGCGGGATGCCCACAGATACGCAGTATTTT	CAISLTSGMPTDTQYF
TRBV30	few	TRBJ1-5	14	.	TGTGCCTGGAGTGCGTCAGGGCAGCCTCAGCCCCAGCATTTT	CAWSASGQPQPQHF
TRBV13	few	TRBJ2-5	12	.	TGTGCCAGCAGCTTACGGAGAGAGACCCAGTACTTC	CASSLRRETQYF
TRBV19	.	TRBJ1-5	14	TRBD1	TGTGCCAGTTGGGGGCAGGGGGGTAATCAGCCCCAGCATTTT	CASWGQGGNQPQHF
TRBV28	few	TRBJ2-7	13	TRBD1	TGTGCCAGCAGTTCCGGACAGGAGGAAAAGCAGTACTTC	CASSSGQEEKQYF
TRBV20-1	few	TRBJ2-3	11	.	TGCAGTGCTAGAGGGCCACATACGCAGTATTTT	CSARGPHTQYF
TRBV7-9	few	TRBJ2-7	13	.	TGTGCCAGCAGCTTAATGGACTCTGGCGAGCAGTACTTC	CASSLMDSGEQYF
TRBV30	.	TRBJ2-7	13	TRBD1	TGTGCCTGGAGTAGACAGGGGGCGTACGAGCAGTACTTC	CAWSRQGAYEQYF
TRBV20-1	few	TRBJ2-1	11	.	TGCAGTGCTAGTCTAGCCGATGAGCAGTTCTTC	CSASLADEQFF
TRBV7-3	few	TRBJ2-5	12	.	TGTGCCAGCAGCTTGCAGGGTGAGACCCAGTACTTC	CASSLQGETQYF
TRBV4-2	.	TRBJ1-4	16	.	TGTGCCAGCAGCCAAGGAGTTTTCCGAGGAAATGAAAAACTGTTTTTT	CASSQGVFRGNEKLFF
TRBV6-5	.	TRBJ2-2	16	.	TGTGCCAGCAGTTACTCGAGCGGTGTGAACACCGGGGAGCTGTTTTTT	CASSYSSGVNTGELFF
TRBV7-8	many	TRBJ2-1	14	.	TGTGCCAGCAGCTTAAACCCGTCCCCCCTCGGGCAGTTCTTC	CASSLNPSPLGQFF
TRBV5-8	many	TRBJ2-1	11	TRBD2	TGTGCCAGCAGCTTGTGGGGGGGGCAGTTCTTC	CASSLWGGQFF
TRBV5-6	many	TRBJ1-1	15	TRBD1	TGTGCCAGCAGCCCCCTACAGGGGAAGCACACTGAAGCTTTCTTT	CASSPLQGKHTEAFF
TRBV7-2	.	TRBJ2-7	16	TRBD2	TGTGCCAGCAGCTTAGCGCCTCTAGCGGTGCCCTACGAGCAGTACTTC	CASSLAPLAVPYEQYF
TRBV7-2	many	TRBJ2-3	14	TRBD2	TGTGCCAGCAGCTTAGCACTAGCGGGAGATACGCAGTATTTT	CASSLALAGDTQYF
TRBV4-3	few	TRBJ2-2	15	.	TGCGCCAGCAGCCACCAGACGGGGAACACCGGGGAGCTGTTTTTT	CASSHQTGNTGELFF